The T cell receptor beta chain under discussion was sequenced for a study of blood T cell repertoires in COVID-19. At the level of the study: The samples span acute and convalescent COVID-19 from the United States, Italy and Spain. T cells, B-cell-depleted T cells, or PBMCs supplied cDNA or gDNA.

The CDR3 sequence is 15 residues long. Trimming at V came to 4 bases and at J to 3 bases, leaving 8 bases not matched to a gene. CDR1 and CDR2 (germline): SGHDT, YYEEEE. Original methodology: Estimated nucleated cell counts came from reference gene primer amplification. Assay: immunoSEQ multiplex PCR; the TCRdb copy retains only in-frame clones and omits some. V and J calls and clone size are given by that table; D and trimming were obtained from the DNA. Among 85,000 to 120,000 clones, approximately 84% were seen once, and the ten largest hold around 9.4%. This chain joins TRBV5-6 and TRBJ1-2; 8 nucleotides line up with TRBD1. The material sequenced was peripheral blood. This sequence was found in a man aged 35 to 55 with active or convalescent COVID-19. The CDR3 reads CASSTSTTGDYGYTF. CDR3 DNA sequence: TGTGCCAGCAGCACTTCAACGACAGGGGACTATGGCTACACCTTC. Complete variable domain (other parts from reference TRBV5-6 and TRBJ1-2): DAGVTQSPTHLIKTRGQQVTLRCSPKSGHDTVSWYQQALGQGPQFIFQYYEEEERQRGNFPDRFSGHQFPNYSSELNVNALLLGDSALYLCASSTSTTGDYGYTFGSGTRLTVV.